This TCR beta chain was recorded in a study of blood T cell repertoires in COVID-19. Study-level background: COVID-19 samples, acute and convalescent, were from the United States, Italy and Spain.

Germline CDR1 SEHNR, CDR2 FQNEAQ (reference sequence). Trimming pared 5 bases from V and 0 bases from J, leaving 11 bases between. The CDR3 length is 14 residues. The authors' processing: Nucleated cell counts were estimated from reference gene primer amplification. Data came from immunoSEQ multiplex PCR; TCRdb stores just in-frame clones and leaves some out. The V and J calls and clone size are taken from that table; D and trimming were inferred from the DNA. The sample lists some 140,000 clones; about four fifths were seen once. The clonotype was recovered from a man older than 75 with acute or convalescent COVID-19. The sequencing input was peripheral blood. The chain employs TRBV7-9 and TRBJ2-7; tentative D call: TRBD2 (6 bases). CDR3 in amino acids: CASSRWDSSYEQYF. The CDR3 DNA reads as TGTGCCAGCAGCAGGTGGGACTCCTCCTACGAGCAGTACTTC.